The clone carrying this T cell receptor beta chain was seen once. This entry belongs to a study of cytomegalovirus exposure and HLA in healthy donors. The PCR used 60 Vbeta and 13 Jbeta primers. Some clones are missing from TCRdb's copy, which holds only in-frame ones; the method was immunoSEQ multiplex PCR. The repertoire holds 90,000 or so clones, with over 70% as singletons. The receptor's source is a boy aged 5-17 years in good health and CMV-seronegative. Sequenced material: PBMCs.

The CDR3: CASSLAATNEKLFF. CDR3 DNA: TGTGCCAGCAGCTTGGCGGCAACTAATGAAAAACTGTTTTTT. The chain has TRBV5-6 and TRBJ1-4, with D uncertain. CDR3 length equals 14 residues. From germline, CDR1 is SGHDT and CDR2 YYEEEE. V shed 0 bases and J shed 0 bases, with 3 bases lying between them.